Listed below are T cell receptor beta chains from one sample, sequenced in a study of PD-L1 blockade in urothelial cancer. Data came from immunoSEQ multiplex PCR; TCRdb stores just in-frame clones and leaves some out. The sample has 85,000 to 95,000 clones, 89% seen once. This material consisted of PBMCs, taken around atezolizumab (anti-PD-L1) treatment. These receptor sequences come from a woman of 80 years or more with urothelial cancer. The CDR3 runs from the conserved cysteine through the conserved F or W. D genes are given only for firm matches. Clone size is not always given. Where it is, it says once, few, many or a class for expanded clones.

cdr3_aa: CASSPSRNRVNNEQFF; cdr3_nt: TGCGCCAGCAGCCCCTCCCGGAACAGGGTAAACAATGAGCAGTTCTTC; v_call: TRBV5-1; clone_size: -; j_call: TRBJ2-1; d_call: -
cdr3_aa: CASRGGTGVDGEAFF; cdr3_nt: TGTGCCAGCAGGGGAGGAACAGGGGTAGATGGAGAAGCTTTCTTT; v_call: TRBV2; clone_size: few; j_call: TRBJ1-1; d_call: TRBD1
cdr3_aa: CASSLDRAVNYGYTF; cdr3_nt: TGCGCCAGCAGCTTGGACAGGGCGGTCAACTATGGCTACACCTTC; v_call: TRBV5-1; clone_size: -; j_call: TRBJ1-2; d_call: -
cdr3_aa: CASSPGQGTVTEAFF; cdr3_nt: TGTGCCAGCAGCCCTGGGCAAGGGACAGTAACTGAAGCTTTCTTT; v_call: TRBV5-4; clone_size: -; j_call: TRBJ1-1; d_call: TRBD1
cdr3_aa: CASSRSGTPNTEAFF; cdr3_nt: TGTGCCAGCAGTCGCTCCGGGACACCCAACACTGAAGCTTTCTTT; v_call: TRBV6-5; clone_size: -; j_call: TRBJ1-1; d_call: -
cdr3_aa: CASSLAGTYHPVGDTGELFF; cdr3_nt: TGTGCCAGCAGTTTAGCCGGGACATACCACCCTGTTGGCGACACCGGGGAGCTGTTTTTT; v_call: TRBV28; clone_size: once; j_call: TRBJ2-2; d_call: -
cdr3_aa: CASSLPSTGYHTEAFF; cdr3_nt: TGTGCCAGCAGCCTACCATCGACAGGATACCACACTGAAGCTTTCTTT; v_call: TRBV5-4; clone_size: -; j_call: TRBJ1-1; d_call: -
cdr3_aa: CASSPTSVSNTEAFF; cdr3_nt: TGCGCCAGCAGCCCTACGTCGGTATCGAACACTGAAGCTTTCTTT; v_call: TRBV5-1; clone_size: -; j_call: TRBJ1-1; d_call: -
cdr3_aa: CASRSTSGSSYEQYF; cdr3_nt: TGTGCCAGCAGGTCGACTAGCGGGAGCTCCTACGAGCAGTACTTC; v_call: TRBV13; clone_size: -; j_call: TRBJ2-7; d_call: TRBD2
cdr3_aa: CASSPQGQQGNQPQHF; cdr3_nt: TGTGCCAGCTCACCACAGGGACAACAGGGTAATCAGCCCCAGCATTTT; v_call: TRBV18; clone_size: few; j_call: TRBJ1-5; d_call: -
cdr3_aa: CASSLAGENLADTQYF; cdr3_nt: TGTGCCAGCAGTCTTGCCGGGGAAAACCTCGCAGATACGCAGTATTTT; v_call: TRBV28; clone_size: -; j_call: TRBJ2-3; d_call: -
cdr3_aa: CASSELNEQFF; cdr3_nt: TGCGCCAGCAGTGAGTTAAATGAGCAGTTCTTC; v_call: TRBV10-2; clone_size: -; j_call: TRBJ2-1; d_call: -
cdr3_aa: CATGPYRDRGTGELFF; cdr3_nt: TGTGCCACTGGGCCCTACAGGGATCGGGGAACCGGGGAGCTGTTTTTT; v_call: TRBV28; clone_size: -; j_call: TRBJ2-2; d_call: -
cdr3_aa: CASSLYTGGREKLFF; cdr3_nt: TGTGCCAGCAGCTTATATACAGGGGGCAGAGAAAAACTGTTTTTT; v_call: TRBV7-9; clone_size: -; j_call: TRBJ1-4; d_call: TRBD1
cdr3_aa: CASSSPGGDADTQYF; cdr3_nt: TGCGCCAGCAGTTCGCCAGGGGGCGACGCAGATACGCAGTATTTT; v_call: TRBV5-1; clone_size: -; j_call: TRBJ2-3; d_call: TRBD1
cdr3_aa: CAWDSGLYEQYF; cdr3_nt: TGTGCCTGGGACAGTGGCCTCTACGAGCAGTACTTC; v_call: TRBV30; clone_size: once; j_call: TRBJ2-7; d_call: -
cdr3_aa: CASSPTDRGNEQYF; cdr3_nt: TGTGCCAGCAGCCCAACCGACAGGGGCAACGAGCAGTACTTC; v_call: TRBV5-4; clone_size: -; j_call: TRBJ2-7; d_call: TRBD1
cdr3_aa: CASSDTWWQDSNQPQHF; cdr3_nt: TGTGCCAGCAGTGATACATGGTGGCAGGATAGCAATCAGCCCCAGCATTTT; v_call: TRBV6-1; clone_size: -; j_call: TRBJ1-5; d_call: -
cdr3_aa: CASRLLQLWPMNTEAFF; cdr3_nt: TGTGCAAGTCGCTTACTCCAATTGTGGCCCATGAACACTGAAGCTTTCTTT; v_call: TRBV12-2; clone_size: -; j_call: TRBJ1-1; d_call: -
cdr3_aa: CASEDRGNEQFF; cdr3_nt: TGTGCCAGTGAAGACCGAGGCAATGAGCAGTTCTTC; v_call: TRBV19; clone_size: -; j_call: TRBJ2-1; d_call: -
cdr3_aa: CASSLVAGRYNEQFF; cdr3_nt: TGCGCCAGCAGCTTGGTAGCGGGACGGTACAATGAGCAGTTCTTC; v_call: TRBV5-1; clone_size: -; j_call: TRBJ2-1; d_call: TRBD2
cdr3_aa: CASSAWDSEQYF; cdr3_nt: TGTGCCAGCAGCGCTTGGGACAGCGAGCAGTACTTC; v_call: TRBV2; clone_size: -; j_call: TRBJ2-7; d_call: TRBD1
cdr3_aa: CASSPFSERDRAAYEQYF; cdr3_nt: TGTGCCAGTAGTCCGTTTTCCGAACGGGACAGGGCCGCTTACGAGCAGTACTTC; v_call: TRBV19; clone_size: -; j_call: TRBJ2-7; d_call: TRBD1
cdr3_aa: CASTTGRNQPQHF; cdr3_nt: TGTGCCAGTACTACAGGCCGCAATCAGCCCCAGCATTTT; v_call: TRBV19; clone_size: -; j_call: TRBJ1-5; d_call: -
cdr3_aa: CASSLKTRDTDTQYF; cdr3_nt: TGTGCCAGCTCACTAAAAACTAGGGACACAGATACGCAGTATTTT; v_call: TRBV18; clone_size: -; j_call: TRBJ2-3; d_call: -
cdr3_aa: CASSMSGELNEQFF; cdr3_nt: TGTGCCAGCAGTATGTCAGGGGAATTGAATGAGCAGTTCTTC; v_call: TRBV6-6; clone_size: -; j_call: TRBJ2-1; d_call: -
cdr3_aa: CASSVSTGLDTEAFF; cdr3_nt: TGCGCCAGCAGCGTATCCACAGGGTTGGACACTGAAGCTTTCTTT; v_call: TRBV5-1; clone_size: -; j_call: TRBJ1-1; d_call: -
cdr3_aa: CASSEFVESSYNEQFF; cdr3_nt: TGTGCCAGCAGTGAATTTGTGGAGAGCTCCTACAATGAGCAGTTCTTC; v_call: TRBV6-1; clone_size: -; j_call: TRBJ2-1; d_call: -
cdr3_aa: CATRDITEAFF; cdr3_nt: TGTGCCACCAGGGACATCACTGAAGCTTTCTTT; v_call: TRBV28; clone_size: -; j_call: TRBJ1-1; d_call: -
cdr3_aa: CASSVGVTGENTGELFF; cdr3_nt: TGTGCCAGCAGCGTAGGGGTTACGGGAGAGAATACCGGGGAGCTGTTTTTT; v_call: TRBV9; clone_size: -; j_call: TRBJ2-2; d_call: -
cdr3_aa: CASSLRIGGPVRRETQYF; cdr3_nt: TGTGCCAGCAGCTTACGCATTGGGGGCCCCGTACGTAGAGAGACCCAGTACTTC; v_call: TRBV7-2; clone_size: -; j_call: TRBJ2-5; d_call: -
cdr3_aa: CASSIGGTNTEAFF; cdr3_nt: TGTGCCAGTAGTATTGGGGGGACGAACACTGAAGCTTTCTTT; v_call: TRBV19; clone_size: -; j_call: TRBJ1-1; d_call: -
cdr3_aa: CASSAGGFYGYTF; cdr3_nt: TGTGCCAGCAGCGCAGGGGGCTTCTATGGCTACACCTTC; v_call: TRBV27; clone_size: -; j_call: TRBJ1-2; d_call: TRBD1
cdr3_aa: CASSQGGQGSYEQYF; cdr3_nt: TGTGCCAGCAGCCAGGGGGGACAGGGAAGCTACGAGCAGTACTTC; v_call: TRBV4-2; clone_size: -; j_call: TRBJ2-7; d_call: TRBD1
cdr3_aa: CASSLVRGAYEQYF; cdr3_nt: TGTGCCAGCAGCCTAGTGCGGGGGGCCTACGAGCAGTACTTC; v_call: TRBV11-2; clone_size: -; j_call: TRBJ2-7; d_call: TRBD2
cdr3_aa: CASSLGMRTNEQFF; cdr3_nt: TGTGCCAGCAGCTTAGGGATGAGGACAAATGAGCAGTTCTTC; v_call: TRBV11-2; clone_size: -; j_call: TRBJ2-1; d_call: -
cdr3_aa: CASSGTSGRKQFF; cdr3_nt: TGTGCCAGCAGTGGGACTAGCGGGAGAAAGCAGTTCTTC; v_call: TRBV6-1; clone_size: -; j_call: TRBJ2-1; d_call: TRBD2
cdr3_aa: CASSSGQGSTDTQYF; cdr3_nt: TGCGCCAGCAGCTCTGGACAGGGGAGCACAGATACGCAGTATTTT; v_call: TRBV5-1; clone_size: -; j_call: TRBJ2-3; d_call: TRBD1
cdr3_aa: CASSDDITRTATNEKLFF; cdr3_nt: TGTGCCAGCAGCGATGATATTACACGGACAGCAACTAATGAAAAACTGTTTTTT; v_call: TRBV7-2; clone_size: -; j_call: TRBJ1-4; d_call: -
cdr3_aa: CASSGWETQYF; cdr3_nt: TGTGCCAGTAGCGGTTGGGAGACCCAGTACTTC; v_call: TRBV19; clone_size: -; j_call: TRBJ2-5; d_call: -
cdr3_aa: CASGRGQGVGFDTEAFF; cdr3_nt: TGTGCTAGTGGAAGAGGACAGGGTGTAGGTTTCGACACTGAAGCTTTCTTT; v_call: TRBV12-5; clone_size: -; j_call: TRBJ1-1; d_call: TRBD1
cdr3_aa: CASSSWTGGQETQYF; cdr3_nt: TGTGCCAGCAGCAGTTGGACAGGGGGCCAAGAGACCCAGTACTTC; v_call: TRBV5-4; clone_size: -; j_call: TRBJ2-5; d_call: TRBD1
cdr3_aa: CASSPRDTYYEQYF; cdr3_nt: TGTGCCAGTAGTCCCCGGGACACCTACTACGAGCAGTACTTC; v_call: TRBV19; clone_size: -; j_call: TRBJ2-7; d_call: -
cdr3_aa: CASRKGVGGDTQYF; cdr3_nt: TGTGCCAGCAGGAAGGGAGTGGGGGGAGATACGCAGTATTTT; v_call: TRBV6-1; clone_size: once; j_call: TRBJ2-3; d_call: -
cdr3_aa: CATRESRDEQFF; cdr3_nt: TGTGCCACCAGAGAATCGCGGGATGAGCAGTTCTTC; v_call: TRBV15; clone_size: -; j_call: TRBJ2-1; d_call: -
cdr3_aa: CASSQGTSGNSYEQYF; cdr3_nt: TGTGCCAGCAGCCAAGGAACTAGCGGGAACTCCTACGAGCAGTACTTC; v_call: TRBV14; clone_size: -; j_call: TRBJ2-7; d_call: TRBD2
cdr3_aa: CASGEYYGYTF; cdr3_nt: TGTGCCAGCGGGGAGTACTATGGCTACACCTTC; v_call: TRBV6-5; clone_size: once; j_call: TRBJ1-2; d_call: -
cdr3_aa: CASGLGDRGGNEQFF; cdr3_nt: TGTGCTAGTGGTTTGGGAGACAGGGGCGGCAATGAGCAGTTCTTC; v_call: TRBV12-5; clone_size: -; j_call: TRBJ2-1; d_call: TRBD1
cdr3_aa: CASLGQASVGELFF; cdr3_nt: TGTGCCAGTCTCGGACAGGCCTCGGTCGGGGAGCTGTTTTTT; v_call: TRBV19; clone_size: once; j_call: TRBJ2-2; d_call: TRBD1
cdr3_aa: CASSPRQGGQPQHF; cdr3_nt: TGTGCCAGCAGTCCGCGACAGGGGGGGCAGCCCCAGCATTTT; v_call: TRBV6-6; clone_size: -; j_call: TRBJ1-5; d_call: TRBD1
cdr3_aa: CASSLSSGAGILEQYF; cdr3_nt: TGTGCCAGCAGTTTATCTAGCGGGGCAGGGATTCTCGAGCAGTACTTC; v_call: TRBV27; clone_size: -; j_call: TRBJ2-7; d_call: TRBD2
cdr3_aa: CASSDRGIDNEQYF; cdr3_nt: TGTGCCAGCAGCGACAGGGGAATTGACAACGAGCAGTACTTC; v_call: TRBV9; clone_size: -; j_call: TRBJ2-7; d_call: TRBD1
cdr3_aa: CASSPGTGLYEQYF; cdr3_nt: TGTGCCAGTAGTCCCGGGACAGGACTCTACGAGCAGTACTTC; v_call: TRBV19; clone_size: -; j_call: TRBJ2-7; d_call: TRBD1
cdr3_aa: CASSVTGQGIYEQYF; cdr3_nt: TGTGCCAGCAGCGTAACGGGACAGGGTATCTACGAGCAGTACTTC; v_call: TRBV9; clone_size: -; j_call: TRBJ2-7; d_call: TRBD1
cdr3_aa: CASSLGGLAGWADEQFF; cdr3_nt: TGTGCCAGCAGTTTAGGGGGACTAGCGGGTTGGGCGGATGAGCAGTTCTTC; v_call: TRBV27; clone_size: -; j_call: TRBJ2-1; d_call: TRBD2
cdr3_aa: CASSFEAQGSGANVLTF; cdr3_nt: TGCGCCAGCAGCTTCGAGGCACAGGGTTCTGGGGCCAACGTCCTGACTTTC; v_call: TRBV5-1; clone_size: -; j_call: TRBJ2-6; d_call: -
cdr3_aa: CASSQAWRGRTEAFF; cdr3_nt: TGCGCCAGCAGCCAGGCTTGGAGGGGGCGAACTGAAGCTTTCTTT; v_call: TRBV4-1; clone_size: few; j_call: TRBJ1-1; d_call: TRBD1